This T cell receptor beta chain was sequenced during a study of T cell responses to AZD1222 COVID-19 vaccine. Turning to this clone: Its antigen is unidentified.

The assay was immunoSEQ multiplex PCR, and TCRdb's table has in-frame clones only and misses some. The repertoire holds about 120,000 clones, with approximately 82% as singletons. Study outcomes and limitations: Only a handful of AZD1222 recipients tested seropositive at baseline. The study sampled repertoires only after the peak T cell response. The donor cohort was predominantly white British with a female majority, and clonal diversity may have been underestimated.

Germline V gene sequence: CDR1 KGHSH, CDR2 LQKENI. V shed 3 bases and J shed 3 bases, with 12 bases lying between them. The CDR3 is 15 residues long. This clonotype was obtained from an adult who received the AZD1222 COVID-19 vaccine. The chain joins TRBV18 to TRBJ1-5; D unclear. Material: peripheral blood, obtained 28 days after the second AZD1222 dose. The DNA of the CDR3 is TGTGCCAGCTCACCCGACCTTGGTCCCAATCAGCCCCAGCATTTT. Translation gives CASSPDLGPNQPQHF.